The T cell receptor beta chain under discussion was sequenced for a study of Ad26.COV2.S vaccination and SARS-CoV-2 variants (dated by TCRdb to the early 2020s). About the investigation overall: Donors in the vaccine arm were drawn from COV1001, a multicentre, randomized, double-blind, placebo-controlled phase I-IIa trial testing Ad26.COV2.S in healthy adults. A total of some 30 samples were included in the TCR-sequenced set, comprising some 20 Ad26.COV2.S vaccine recipients, 5 placebo recipients and 8 SARS-CoV-2 convalescent individuals. Ad26.COV2.S was given intramuscularly at 5x10^10 or 1x10^11 viral particles, as a single shot or as two shots 56 days apart. Throughout the experiments and outcome assessment, investigators stayed blinded to trial group allocation. Participants in the trial were split at random into five groups of five each, receiving low-dose or high-dose Ad26.COV2.S once or twice, or else placebo on both occasions. Sequencing of the TCRbeta repertoire served to evaluate the specificity and breadth of SARS-CoV-2-reactive T cell receptors following Ad26.COV2.S vaccination.

In the paper's terms, the treatment or condition label means: approximately 18 received Ad26.COV2.S at low or high dose, single or two shots; about 5 received placebo; per-sample allocation not given. For vaccine and placebo recipients, repertoires were sequenced using samples collected on day 63 after the first injection. Between 29 July and 7 August 2020, Cohort 1b enrolled about 27 adults aged 18-55 years at one site in Boston, USA. Ad26.COV2.S was a replication-incompetent adenovirus type 26 vector expressing a prefusion-stabilized SARS-CoV-2 spike protein from the original Wuhan strain. Paper-wide results and their limitations: Comparable non-spike TCR breadth was observed between vaccine and placebo recipients, consistent with only spike being contained in the vaccine. Higher spike-specific TCR breadth was observed in Ad26.COV2.S recipients than in placebo recipients (P = 0.0014). The study was not powered to compare responses between vaccine doses or regimens. After vaccination, spike-specific CD8+ and CD4+ T cell responses were reported to show substantial breadth. The authors noted that the TCR breadth and depth analyses may have underestimated total T cell responses.

The immunoSEQ Assay was used to sequence TCRbeta CDR3 regions. After extraction, genomic DNA underwent amplification by bias-controlled multiplex PCR, followed by high-throughput sequencing. In the source study's methods: To quantify the absolute abundance of every unique TCRbeta CDR3 region, sequences were collapsed and filtered. T cell fraction was estimated by normalizing TCRbeta template counts to usable DNA, which was measured by amplifying reference genes present in all nucleated cells. Repertoire TCRs were annotated as SARS-CoV-2-specific when V gene, CDR3 amino acid sequence and J gene were exactly matched to a known reactive TCR set. The reference SARS-CoV-2 TCR set came from MIRA and was filtered for enrichment in COVID-19-positive ImmuneCODE repertoires, removing public or cross-reactive TCRs. Using the MIRA antigens, annotated TCRs were further analysed by specific ORF or by position within an ORF. Breadth was defined as the number of annotated unique rearrangements divided by the total number of unique productive rearrangements, and depth was defined as the summed frequency of the annotated unique rearrangements. Group comparisons of TCR breadth used two-sided Wilcoxon rank-sum tests. The table comes from immuneACCESS by way of TCRdb, which keeps in-frame sequences with V and J called. Part of the clones is missing from these tables; in studies checked, under half for an unresolved V gene and the rest for unknown reasons. V, J and clone size are those of that table, while D and trimming were read from the DNA. This sample is represented by hundreds of thousands of clones; 75% to 90% of them were singletons. Roughly 2.5% of the sample comes from the top ten.

In regard to this clone: No antigen is known for it. No qualities accompany the bases; no much larger clone lies one base away.

CDR1 is given as MNHEY and CDR2 as SVGAGI, both from the germline V gene. Unmatched junction bases come to 3, with V trimmed by 2 bases and J by 1 base. The CDR3 measures 16 amino acids from cysteine to phenylalanine. Just the 48-base CDR3 DNA is kept, in frame starting at base 1. The receptor comes from a person aged 18-60 years who received the Ad26.COV2.S COVID-19 vaccine or a placebo. The V and J genes are TRBV6-5 and TRBJ2-2, with 8 junctional bases fitting TRBD2. The starting material was peripheral blood, obtained in a trial of Ad26.COV2.S vaccine versus placebo. The DNA is as follows: TGTGCCAGCAGTTACGAGGCGGGAGGGAACACCGGGGAGCTGTTTTTT. Translated, this is CASSYEAGGNTGELFF.